The present T cell receptor beta chain was sequenced within a study of T cells in Graves' hyperthyroidism and ophthalmopathy. RNA transcripts provided the source from which TCR beta CDR3 regions were amplified. First-round RT-PCR targeting the TCR CDR3 was performed with the HTBI primer set. TCRdb independently ran MiXCR on the multiplex PCR reads; one entry per CDR3 protein. The sample carries under 400,000 distinct CDR3 sequences, 15% to 18% recorded once. The table lists this clonotype with a few counts. Its antigen remains unidentified. Deletions cut 1 base from V and 3 bases from J, with 10 bases between. Germline CDR1 is SEHNR and CDR2 is FQNEAQ (reference sequence). The CDR3 extends over 14 amino acids. Findings and limits, study-wide: Blood samples included most of the expanded thyroid clonotypes exceeding 0.001.

This sequence was found in a woman aged 18-35 years with Graves' hyperthyroidism that later progressed to Graves' ophthalmopathy. The sequencing input was blood. The chain recombines TRBV7-9 with TRBJ2-7; D is unclear. In nucleotides, the CDR3 is TGTGCCAGCAGCTTAGACGTACGGGTCTACGAGCAGTACTTC. It codes for CASSLDVRVYEQYF.